This T cell receptor (beta chain) was sequenced during a study of T and B cells in COVID-19 patients. Across the whole study: Active-infection patients were older, median roughly 67 years, than recovered patients, median approximately 35 years.

In the case of this clonotype: Its target is not known.

General study points: CD4+, regulatory T cell, CD8+ and sorted SARS-CoV-2-responsive or tetramer+ T cells were not yet sequenced. Patients with COVID-19 reportedly showed strongly skewed T cell receptor beta variable and joining gene usage. Exclusive to the recovered cohort were 2,331 TCR clusters, around 30 of them with low generation probability.

From blood, about 250-500 ng of genomic DNA served as TRB template. This CDR3 region has 14 residues. Trimming stripped 6 bases from V and 0 bases from J, with 9 bases between. Germline loops: CDR1 MNHEY, CDR2 SVGAGI. BIOMED2 TRB-A/B primer pools were used in multiplex TRB PCR. TCRdb fed the multiplex PCR reads into MiXCR, producing one record per CDR3 protein. The data contain 18,000 or so distinct CDR3 sequences, roughly 36% of them singletons. Source material: blood. The chain links TRBV6-5 to TRBJ1-5; unclear D gene. The receptor was derived from a human donor with active COVID-19. Here the CDR3 reads CASSRAGSNQPQHF. The CDR3 DNA reads as TGTGCCAGCAGCCGCGCGGGTAGCAATCAGCCCCAGCATTTT.